This passage covers 27 T cell receptor beta chains from one sample sequenced in a study of blood T cell repertoires in COVID-19. Sequencing used immunoSEQ multiplex PCR; TCRdb keeps in-frame clones, though not all of them. The sample lists about 310,000 clones; around 90% were seen once. Sequenced material: peripheral blood. These TCRs come from a woman in her thirties or forties with COVID-19, enrolled during active disease.

The gene calls are TRBV7-9 and TRBJ1-1, with D unclear. The CDR3 contains 13 residues. CDR1 and CDR2 (germline): SEHNR, FQNEAQ (reference sequence). The V and J ends lost 10 bases and 1 base respectively, with 13 bases between them. CDR3 DNA sequence: TGTGCCATAGAGTACCCGGGGAACACTGAAGCTTTCTTT. This translates into CAIEYPGNTEAFF.

V and J are TRBV5-3 and TRBJ2-7; 9 bases fit TRBD1. TRBV5-3 is designated an ORF whose function remains uncertain. This CDR3 is built from 21 residues. The trim removed 3 bases at V and 4 bases at J, leaving 26 bases unmatched. CDR3 nucleotide sequence: TGTGCCAGAAGCTCTCCCCCTCGGGACAGGGCCTCCTACCTTAAACCTTACGAGCAGTACTTC. Translation: CARSSPPRDRASYLKPYEQYF.

This chain joins TRBV28 and TRBJ2-1; tentative D call: TRBD2 (6 bases). The CDR3 is 13 amino acids. Germline V gene lookup returns CDR1 MDHEN and CDR2 SYDVKM. The germline V and J ends were trimmed by 8 bases and 7 bases, with 15 bases remaining between them. The CDR3 DNA reads TGTGCCAGCGGGGGGACCCGGGCAAATGAGCAGTTCTTC. The encoded protein is CASGGTRANEQFF.

The V call is TRBV6-5, the J call TRBJ1-5; D perhaps matches TRBD1 (5 bases). Germline V gives CDR1 MNHEY, CDR2 SVGAGI. The V and J ends lost 4 bases and 2 bases respectively, with 9 bases between them. There are 14 residues in the CDR3. DNA of the CDR3: TGTGCCAGCAGTTGGGGGGACGGCAATCAGCCCCAGCATTTT. Its protein product is CASSWGDGNQPQHF.

J is TRBJ2-2 and V is TRBV7-3, with D tentatively TRBD1 (5 bases). Trimming left V 5 bases short and J 3 bases short, with 13 bases between. Germline values: CDR1 SGHTA, CDR2 FQGTGA. This CDR3 is 15 amino acids long. The CDR3 reads CASSATRGHTGELFF. The CDR3 DNA is TGTGCCAGCAGCGCCACAAGGGGCCACACCGGGGAGCTGTTTTTT.

The chain uses TRBV27 and TRBJ1-4; 8 bases are shared with TRBD1. The CDR3 has 16 residues. V shed 5 bases and J 8 bases; nucleotides not matched to a gene: 13. Germline V lookup: CDR1 MNHEY, CDR2 SMNVEV (reference sequence). CDR3 loop: CASSRLPATGAEKLFF. As DNA, the CDR3 is TGTGCCAGCAGTCGTTTGCCAGCGACAGGGGCAGAAAAACTGTTTTTT.

The rearrangement uses TRBV24-1 and TRBJ2-4, with TRBD2 identical over 8 bases. Germline trimming cut 4 bases from V and 8 bases from J; bases unmatched to any gene: 6. From germline, CDR1 is KGHDR and CDR2 SFDVKD. This CDR3 is 14 amino acids long. The CDR3 nucleotides are TGTGCCACCAGTGACGGGACTAGTCTCGACATTCAGTACTTC. Its translation: CATSDGTSLDIQYF.

This chain connects TRBV30 to TRBJ1-3; 8 bases match TRBD1. Losses at the gene ends were 5 bases for V and 4 bases for J; bases not matched to a gene: 10. This CDR3 has 15 residues. Germline V gives CDR1 GTSNPN, CDR2 SVGIG (reference sequence). The CDR3 spells CAWGNQGALGNTIYF. In DNA, the CDR3 is TGTGCCTGGGGAAACCAGGGGGCGCTGGGAAACACCATATATTTT.

V and J are TRBV2 and TRBJ1-2; 7 positions agree with TRBD1. CDR1 is SNHLY and CDR2 is FYNNEI in the germline V gene. The J segment lost 3 bases and the V segment lost 11 bases, leaving 12 bases of the junction unmatched. The CDR3 is made up of 14 amino acids. CDR3 DNA sequence: TGTGCCGGGACTAGGAATCAGGGGGACTATGGCTACACCTTC. Residues: CAGTRNQGDYGYTF.

This chain uses TRBV30 with TRBJ2-1, with D possibly being TRBD2 (6 bases). The CDR3 runs 14 residues. Germline V lookup: CDR1 GTSNPN, CDR2 SVGIG (reference sequence). The V end was cut by 7 bases, the J end by 8 bases, with 21 bases between. The CDR3 bases are TGTGCCTCCGACCTTGGCCGGGGGTTCGATGAGCAGTTCTTC. Translated: CASDLGRGFDEQFF.

The V and J genes are TRBV7-3 and TRBJ2-3; 7 bases are shared with TRBD2. CDR1 is SGHTA, CDR2 FQGTGA, per germline. The CDR3 sequence is 16 residues long. With V trimmed by 5 bases and J by 2 bases, 10 bases remained unmatched. The CDR3 bases are TGTGCCAGCAGCCCCCGGGGGGTCCGAAACACAGATACGCAGTATTTT. This encodes CASSPRGVRNTDTQYF.

In this sample, this clone turned up once. The chain has TRBV12-5 and TRBJ2-3; D is perhaps TRBD2 (6 bases). This CDR3 is 14 amino acids long. Germline values: CDR1 LGHNT, CDR2 FRNRAP. The ends were cut back, 0 bases at V and 3 bases at J, with 7 bases in the middle. CDR3 nucleotides: TGTGCTAGTGGTTTGGTCGGGGGTACAGATACGCAGTATTTT. Translating gives CASGLVGGTDTQYF.

The gene calls are TRBV6-1 and TRBJ1-2, with a possible D match to TRBD1 (6 bases). Trimming took 3 bases from V and 4 from J, leaving 18 bases between them. Germline values: CDR1 MNHNS, CDR2 SASEGT. CDR3 length equals 16 residues. CDR3 region: CASSDIGGQRVYGYTF. The CDR3 DNA follows: TGTGCCAGCAGTGACATCGGGGGGCAAAGGGTCTATGGCTACACCTTC.

This clone showed up just a few times. The V and J genes are TRBV10-1 and TRBJ1-5, with 8 nucleotides matching TRBD1. With 10 bases clipped from V and 4 bases from J, the junction kept 9 bases outside the gene matches. Germline CDR1 reads WNHNN; CDR2 reads SYGVQD (reference sequence). This CDR3 comprises 14 residues. This chain's CDR3 is CANPLTGGNQPQHF. CDR3 nucleotides: TGCGCCAACCCACTCACAGGGGGGAATCAGCCCCAGCATTTT.

This chain joins TRBV2 and TRBJ1-4; unclear D gene. Germline CDR1 reads SNHLY; CDR2 reads FYNNEI. This CDR3 region has 15 residues. V lost 1 base, J lost 7 bases, and 13 bases lay in between. CDR3: CASSEGIGGSEKLFF. The CDR3 region has the DNA TGTGCCAGCAGTGAAGGGATCGGAGGGAGTGAAAAACTGTTTTTT.

The rearrangement joins TRBV7-2 to TRBJ2-7, with D unresolved. Trimming left V 1 base short and J 2 bases short, with 12 bases between. Germline values: CDR1 SGHTA, CDR2 FQGNSA. The CDR3 length is 15 residues. The CDR3 coding sequence is TGTGCCAGCAGCTTAGGCCAGGAACCAACCTACGAGCAGTACTTC. It specifies CASSLGQEPTYEQYF.

This chain links TRBV2 with TRBJ2-7, with TRBD2 matching 7 bases. Germline-derived CDR1 and CDR2 are SNHLY and FYNNEI. The CDR3 covers 14 residues. J was trimmed by 4 bases and V by 8 bases; bases with no gene match: 11. CDR3 DNA: TGTGCCAGCTCCGCGGGAGCACCGTCGTACGAGCAGTACTTC. Translation gives CASSAGAPSYEQYF. The whole variable domain, remainder taken from reference TRBV2 and TRBJ2-7, is EPEVTQTPSHQVTQMGQEVILRCVPISNHLYFYWYRQILGQKVEFLVSFYNNEISEKSEIFDDQFSVERPDGSNFTLKIRSTKLEDSAMYFCASSAGAPSYEQYFGPGTRLTVT.

Of note for this clone: This specimen includes other DNA sequences encoding the same CDR3. This chain uses TRBV27 with TRBJ1-1; D might be TRBD1 (6 bases). Trimming pared 6 bases from V and 5 bases from J, leaving 13 bases between. Germline V gene data show CDR1 as MNHEY and CDR2 as SMNVEV (reference sequence). The CDR3 totals 13 residues. The CDR3 DNA follows: TGTGCCAGCAGCTTAAACAGGGAAACTGAAGCTTTCTTT. Translation: CASSLNRETEAFF.

As DNA, the CDR3 is TGCGCCAGCAGCTTTCCCAGACGAGCGGGAGGCGCAGATACGCAGTATTTT. It codes for CASSFPRRAGGADTQYF. The J gene is TRBJ2-3, the V gene TRBV5-1, with 9 bases fitting TRBD2. This CDR3 has 17 residues. With 2 bases clipped from V and 4 bases from J, the junction kept 11 bases outside the gene matches. Germline-derived CDR1 and CDR2 are SGHRS and YFSETQ.

The chain couples TRBV2 to TRBJ1-6; D may be TRBD1 (5 bases). Germline V gene lookup returns CDR1 SNHLY and CDR2 FYNNEI. The V and J ends lost 7 bases and 10 bases respectively, with 14 bases between them. The CDR3 covers 13 residues. The CDR3 coding sequence is TGTGCCAGCATGGGTGACAGAGGATCACCCCTCCACTTT. This encodes CASMGDRGSPLHF.

The sample holds a few counts of this clone. The gene calls are TRBV5-1 and TRBJ2-7; TRBD1 matches 8 bases. The CDR3 has 12 amino acids. The V and J ends lost 4 bases and 6 bases, in that order; junction bases with no gene match: 3. Germline V gives CDR1 SGHRS, CDR2 YFSETQ. The CDR3 is CASSMDRAEQYF. CDR3 nucleotides: TGCGCCAGCAGCATGGACAGGGCCGAGCAGTACTTC.

The chain recombines TRBV7-2 with TRBJ2-2; 8 nucleotides line up with TRBD2. CDR1 and CDR2 (germline): SGHTA, FQGNSA. The V and J ends lost 0 bases and 7 bases, in that order; junction bases with no gene match: 16. The length of the CDR3 is 19 residues. CDR3 nucleotide sequence: TGTGCCAGCAGCTTAGCGCAGTCGTGGTCGGGAGGGCCTAGCGGGGAGCTGTTTTTT. Amino acids: CASSLAQSWSGGPSGELFF.

The rearrangement links TRBV28 to TRBJ1-2; the D is unclear. Deletions cut 5 bases from V and 2 bases from J, with 9 bases between. There are 13 residues in the CDR3. The germline gives CDR1 MDHEN, CDR2 SYDVKM. CDR3 coding DNA: TGTGCCAGCAGTCCCAGAATAAACTATGGCTACACCTTC. The encoded protein is CASSPRINYGYTF.

V is TRBV12-3 or TRBV12-4 and J is TRBJ2-7; D may be TRBD2 (6 bases). V gave up 8 bases and J gave up 2 bases, with 13 bases separating them. CDR3 size: 13 residues. In nucleotides, the CDR3 is TGTGCCAGCGCCCGGGACTCTGCCTACGAGCAGTACTTC. This translates into CASARDSAYEQYF.

The chain is built from TRBV12-3 or TRBV12-4 and TRBJ2-1; D is undetermined. There are 12 residues in the CDR3. V gave up 5 bases and J gave up 5 bases, with 7 bases separating them. The CDR3 sequence is CASSRTDNEQFF. The CDR3 bases are TGTGCCAGCAGTCGCACAGACAATGAGCAGTTCTTC.

The CDR3 DNA is TGTGCCAGCAGCGACAGCGCTAACTATGGCTACACCTTC. Translated: CASSDSANYGYTF. The chain employs TRBV7-9 and TRBJ1-2, with D tentatively TRBD1 (5 bases). V was cut by 5 bases and J by 0 bases, with 7 bases left in between. Germline CDR1 and CDR2: SEHNR and FQNEAQ (reference sequence). The CDR3 length is 13 residues.

The V gene is TRBV30, the J gene TRBJ1-6; no clear D gene. The CDR3 length is 14 residues. In germline, CDR1 is GTSNPN, CDR2 SVGIG (reference sequence). Trimming pared 3 bases from V and 8 bases from J, leaving 14 bases between. Here the CDR3 reads CAWRSRNLDSPLHF. The CDR3, as DNA: TGTGCCTGGAGGAGTAGAAACCTCGATTCACCCCTCCACTTT. Filled out from reference TRBV30 and TRBJ1-6, the complete variable domain reads SQTIHQWPATLVQPVGSPLSLECTVEGTSNPNLYWYRQAAGRGLQLLFYSVGIGQISSEVPQNLSASRPQDRQFILSSKKLLLSDSGFYLCAWRSRNLDSPLHFGNGTRLTVT.